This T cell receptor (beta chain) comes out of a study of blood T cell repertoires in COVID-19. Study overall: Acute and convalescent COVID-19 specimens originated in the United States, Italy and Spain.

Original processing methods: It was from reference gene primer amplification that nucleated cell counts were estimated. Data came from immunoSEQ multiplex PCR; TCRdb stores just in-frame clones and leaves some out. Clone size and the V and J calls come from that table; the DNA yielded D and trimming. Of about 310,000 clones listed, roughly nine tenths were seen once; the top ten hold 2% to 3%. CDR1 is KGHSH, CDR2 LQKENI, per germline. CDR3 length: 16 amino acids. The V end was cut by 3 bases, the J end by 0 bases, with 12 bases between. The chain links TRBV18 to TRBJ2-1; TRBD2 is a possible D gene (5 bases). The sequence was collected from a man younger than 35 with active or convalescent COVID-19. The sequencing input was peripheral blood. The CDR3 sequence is CASSPLGGLSYNEQFF. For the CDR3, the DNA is TGTGCCAGCTCACCGTTAGGCGGGCTCTCCTACAATGAGCAGTTCTTC.